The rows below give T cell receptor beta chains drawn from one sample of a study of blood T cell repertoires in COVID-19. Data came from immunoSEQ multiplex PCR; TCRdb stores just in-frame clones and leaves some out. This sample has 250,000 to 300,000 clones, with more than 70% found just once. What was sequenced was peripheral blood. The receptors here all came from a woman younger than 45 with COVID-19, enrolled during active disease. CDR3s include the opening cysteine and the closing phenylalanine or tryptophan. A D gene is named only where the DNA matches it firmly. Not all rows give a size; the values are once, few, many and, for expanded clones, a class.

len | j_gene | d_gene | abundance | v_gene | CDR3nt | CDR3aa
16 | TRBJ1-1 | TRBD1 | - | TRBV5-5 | TGTGCCAGCGGGACCGGCCCCGGGACAGTGAACACTGAAGCTTTCTTT | CASGTGPGTVNTEAFF
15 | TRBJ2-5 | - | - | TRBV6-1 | TGTGCCAGCAGTGAAGGGGGAACAGGAACCGAGACCCAGTACTTC | CASSEGGTGTETQYF
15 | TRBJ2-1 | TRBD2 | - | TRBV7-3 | TGTGCCAGCAGCTTAAGACTAGCCCAATACAATGAGCAGTTCTTC | CASSLRLAQYNEQFF
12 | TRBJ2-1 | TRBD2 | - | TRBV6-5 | TGTGCCAGCAGTTCGAGCGGGGGTGAGCAGTTCTTC | CASSSSGGEQFF
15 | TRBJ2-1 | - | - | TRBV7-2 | TGTGCCAGCAGCTTAGACCGGGGGGCCCACAATGAGCAGTTCTTC | CASSLDRGAHNEQFF
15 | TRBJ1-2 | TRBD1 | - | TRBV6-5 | TGTGCCAGCAGTCGGGGGGACAGGGCTAACTATGGCTACACCTTC | CASSRGDRANYGYTF
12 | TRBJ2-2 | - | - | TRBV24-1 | TGTGCCACCGAGGGACTGCCCGGGGAGCTGTTTTTT | CATEGLPGELFF
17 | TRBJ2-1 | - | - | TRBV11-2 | TGTGCCAGCAGTCCTAAGTTCACAGGGAGCTCCTACAATGAGCAGTTCTTC | CASSPKFTGSSYNEQFF
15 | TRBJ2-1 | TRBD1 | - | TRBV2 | TGTGCCATTCAACCGGGACAGCTAGGTTACAATGAGCAGTTCTTC | CAIQPGQLGYNEQFF
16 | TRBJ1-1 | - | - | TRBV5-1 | TGCGCCAGCAGTCCCGGACACCTCATTTCTCCGGAGGGGGCTTTCTTT | CASSPGHLISPEGAFF
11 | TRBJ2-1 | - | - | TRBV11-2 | TGTGCCAGCAGCCTACACAATGAGCAGTTCTTC | CASSLHNEQFF
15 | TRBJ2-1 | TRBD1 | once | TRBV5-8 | TGTGCCAGCAGCTTTGCAGGACAGGGGGCCGATGAGCAGTTCTTC | CASSFAGQGADEQFF
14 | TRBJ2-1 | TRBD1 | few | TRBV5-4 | TGTGCCAGCAGTCGGACAGGGGGCCACAATGAGCAGTTCTTC | CASSRTGGHNEQFF
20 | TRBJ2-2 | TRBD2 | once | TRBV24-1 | TGTGCCACCAGTGATTCTTTGGGACTAGCGGGAGGACGTGACACCGGGGAGCTGTTTTTT | CATSDSLGLAGGRDTGELFF
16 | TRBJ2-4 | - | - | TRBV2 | TGTGCCAGCAGTGACCGGGACACCGTAGCCAAAAACATTCAGTACTTC | CASSDRDTVAKNIQYF
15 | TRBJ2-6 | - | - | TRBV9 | TGTGCCAGCAGCGTAGAAGGGGTCGGGGCCAACGTCCTGACTTTC | CASSVEGVGANVLTF
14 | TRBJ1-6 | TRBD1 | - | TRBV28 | TGTGCCAGCTCCTTTAGAGGGGGCAATTCACCCCTCCACTTT | CASSFRGGNSPLHF
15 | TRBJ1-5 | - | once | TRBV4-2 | TGTGCCAGCAGCCAAGACGGGGCGGGAGTGCAGCCCCAGCATTTT | CASSQDGAGVQPQHF
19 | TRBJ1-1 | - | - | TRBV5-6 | TGTGCCAGCAGCTTTCCGTCGACAGGTCCGGGAACAATGAACACTGAAGCTTTCTTT | CASSFPSTGPGTMNTEAFF
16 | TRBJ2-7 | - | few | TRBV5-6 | TGTGCCAGCAGCTTGGGGGCCGGGGGGACAATCTTCGAGCAGTACTTC | CASSLGAGGTIFEQYF
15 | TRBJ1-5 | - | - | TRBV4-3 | TGCGCCAGCAGCCAAAGTGCTAGGAGCAATCAGCCCCAGCATTTT | CASSQSARSNQPQHF
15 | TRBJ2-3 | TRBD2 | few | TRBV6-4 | TGTGCCAGCAGTGAGACTAGCGGGAGTGGGGATACGCAGTATTTT | CASSETSGSGDTQYF
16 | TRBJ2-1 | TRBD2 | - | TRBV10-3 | TGTGCCATCAGTGGCAAAGAGGCTAGCGGGGAGGGGAGGCAGTTCTTC | CAISGKEASGEGRQFF
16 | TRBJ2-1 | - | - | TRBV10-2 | TGCGCCAGCAGTGAGTCGAGGGGGTTTCCAGACAATGAGCAGTTCTTC | CASSESRGFPDNEQFF
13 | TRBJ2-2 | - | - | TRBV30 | TGTGCCTGGAGAACACAGAACACCGGGGAGCTGTTTTTT | CAWRTQNTGELFF
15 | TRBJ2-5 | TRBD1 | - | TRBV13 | TGTGCCAGCAGCTCGGACGGGACAGGGGACGAGACCCAGTACTTC | CASSSDGTGDETQYF
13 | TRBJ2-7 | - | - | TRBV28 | TGTGCCAGCGCTACAGCCTTACCCTACGAGCAGTACTTC | CASATALPYEQYF
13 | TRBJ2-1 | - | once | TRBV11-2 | TGTGCCAGCAGCTTGCCCCTAGGCAATGAGCAGTTCTTC | CASSLPLGNEQFF
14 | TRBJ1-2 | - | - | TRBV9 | TGTGCCAGCAGCACCCGACAAGCCCCCTATGGCTACACCTTC | CASSTRQAPYGYTF
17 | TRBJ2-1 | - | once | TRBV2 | TGTGCCAGCAGTGAAGCGCGGGGGCAGATTATCTACAATGAGCAGTTCTTC | CASSEARGQIIYNEQFF
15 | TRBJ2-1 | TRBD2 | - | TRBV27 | TGTGCCAGCAGTGCGGGACTAGCGGGATGGGATGAGCAGTTCTTC | CASSAGLAGWDEQFF
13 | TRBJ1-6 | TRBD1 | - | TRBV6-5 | TGTGCCAGCAGGGGGACAGCTAATTCACCCCTCCACTTT | CASRGTANSPLHF
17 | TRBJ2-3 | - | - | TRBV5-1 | TGCGCCAGCAGCTTATCTCCCGGGACACCGGGCTCCGATACGCAGTATTTT | CASSLSPGTPGSDTQYF
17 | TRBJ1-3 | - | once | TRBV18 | TGTGCCAGCTCACCGGTTCCGGGGGTAGTATCTGGAAACACCATATATTTT | CASSPVPGVVSGNTIYF
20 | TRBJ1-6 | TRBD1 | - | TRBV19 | TGTGCCAGTAGCCGTGACGGGACAGGGGCTTTCAGCTCCTATAATTCACCCCTCCACTTT | CASSRDGTGAFSSYNSPLHF
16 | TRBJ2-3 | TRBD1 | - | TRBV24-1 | TGTGCCACCAGTGACCCCGGGACAGGGGCAGCAGATACGCAGTATTTT | CATSDPGTGAADTQYF
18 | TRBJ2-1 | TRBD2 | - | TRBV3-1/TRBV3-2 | TGTGCCAGCAGCCAAAAGGCACTAGCGGGAGGGCCGCGGAATGAGCAGTTCTTC | CASSQKALAGGPRNEQFF
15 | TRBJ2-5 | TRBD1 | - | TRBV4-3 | TGCGCCAGCAGCCAAGACAGGGGGACATTAGAGACCCAGTACTTC | CASSQDRGTLETQYF
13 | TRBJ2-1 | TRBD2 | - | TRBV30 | TGTGCCTGGAGTCGAGCGGGAGAGGATGAGCAGTTCTTC | CAWSRAGEDEQFF
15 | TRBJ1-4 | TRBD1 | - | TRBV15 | TGTGCCACCACCTCCCCCGGGACAGGCAATGAAAAACTGTTTTTT | CATTSPGTGNEKLFF
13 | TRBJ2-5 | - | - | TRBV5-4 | TGTGCCAGCAGCTTGGAGAGGCGGGAGACCCAGTACTTC | CASSLERRETQYF
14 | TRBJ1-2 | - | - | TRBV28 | TGTGCCAGCAGTTTTTCCGCGACATCGAATGGCTACACCTTC | CASSFSATSNGYTF
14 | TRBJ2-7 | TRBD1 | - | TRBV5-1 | TGCGCCAGCAGCCAGCCGGGACAGGGACGCGAGCAGTACTTC | CASSQPGQGREQYF
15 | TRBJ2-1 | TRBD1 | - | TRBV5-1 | TGCGCCAGCAGCTGGCGTCAGGGGGCGTACAATGAGCAGTTCTTC | CASSWRQGAYNEQFF
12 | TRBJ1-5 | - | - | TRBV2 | TGTGCCAGCAGTGCCCACAATCAGCCCCAGCATTTT | CASSAHNQPQHF
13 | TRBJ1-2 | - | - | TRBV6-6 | TGTGCCAGCAGTCGACAGGATTACTATGGCTACACCTTC | CASSRQDYYGYTF
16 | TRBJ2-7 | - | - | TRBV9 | TGTGCCAGCAGCGTCTCACCGGGGAGCCGGCCTTACGAGCAGTACTTC | CASSVSPGSRPYEQYF
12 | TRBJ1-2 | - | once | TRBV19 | TGTGCCACTCAGACATCCGTCAATGGCTACACCTTC | CATQTSVNGYTF
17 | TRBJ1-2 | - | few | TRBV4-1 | TGCGCCAGCAGCCAAGCCATAACAGGGCTGGGTGGCTATGGCTACACCTTC | CASSQAITGLGGYGYTF
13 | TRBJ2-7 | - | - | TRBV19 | TGTGCCAGTAGTATTTTGGACAGCTCCGAGCAGTACTTC | CASSILDSSEQYF
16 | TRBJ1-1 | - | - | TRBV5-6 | TGTGCCAGCAGCTTAAGGGGAGGGGGTTTGAACACTGAAGCTTTCTTT | CASSLRGGGLNTEAFF
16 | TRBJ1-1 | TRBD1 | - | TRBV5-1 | TGCGCCAGCAGCCTAATGACAGGGGGCATGAACACTGAAGCTTTCTTT | CASSLMTGGMNTEAFF
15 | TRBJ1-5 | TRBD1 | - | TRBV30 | TGTGCCTGGAGGGCCCCAGACAGGGTCAATCAGCCCCAGCATTTT | CAWRAPDRVNQPQHF
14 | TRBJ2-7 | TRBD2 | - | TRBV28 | TGTGCCAGCAGTCAAGCCGGGAGGGCCTACGAGCAGTACTTC | CASSQAGRAYEQYF
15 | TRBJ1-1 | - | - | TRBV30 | TGTGCCTGGAGTGCGCTGACAGGTCTCTTCACTGAAGCTTTCTTT | CAWSALTGLFTEAFF
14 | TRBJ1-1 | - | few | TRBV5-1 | TGCGCCAGCAGGGAAAACAGGGCTAGCACTGAAGCTTTCTTT | CASRENRASTEAFF
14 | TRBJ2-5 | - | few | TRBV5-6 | TGTGCCAGCAGCTTGGGGCCGACACAAGAGACCCAGTACTTC | CASSLGPTQETQYF
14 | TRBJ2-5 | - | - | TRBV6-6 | TGTGCCAGCAGCCCACAGGGAGGGCAAGAGACCCAGTACTTC | CASSPQGGQETQYF
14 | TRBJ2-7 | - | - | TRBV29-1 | TGCAGCGTTGAAGAACGAGGTTTCTCCTACGAGCAGTACTTC | CSVEERGFSYEQYF
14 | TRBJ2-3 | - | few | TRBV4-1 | TGCGCCAGCAGCCAGCCCCGTCAGTTAGATACGCAGTATTTT | CASSQPRQLDTQYF